The entry below describes one T cell receptor (beta chain). Original methodology: Cell counts per sample came from amplifying reference gene primers. The assay was immunoSEQ multiplex PCR, and TCRdb's table has in-frame clones only and misses some. The V and J calls and clone size come from that table; D and trimming were worked out from the DNA. The sample has about 260,000 clones, 75% to 90% seen once. The data stem from a study of blood T cell repertoires in COVID-19. Study context: From T cells, B-cell-depleted T cells, or PBMCs came the material, which was cDNA or gDNA.

The CDR3 has 16 residues. The V end was cut by 5 bases, the J end by 0 bases, with 14 bases between. Germline lookup yields CDR1 SEHNR and CDR2 FQNEAQ (reference sequence). The sequence came from a woman aged 40 to 50 who had recovered from COVID-19. The V call is TRBV7-9, the J call TRBJ1-3; D call uncertain. The sequencing sample was made of peripheral blood. The CDR3 region is CASSAAGGASGNTIYF. The CDR3 DNA reads TGTGCCAGCAGCGCTGCCGGTGGAGCCTCTGGAAACACCATATATTTT.